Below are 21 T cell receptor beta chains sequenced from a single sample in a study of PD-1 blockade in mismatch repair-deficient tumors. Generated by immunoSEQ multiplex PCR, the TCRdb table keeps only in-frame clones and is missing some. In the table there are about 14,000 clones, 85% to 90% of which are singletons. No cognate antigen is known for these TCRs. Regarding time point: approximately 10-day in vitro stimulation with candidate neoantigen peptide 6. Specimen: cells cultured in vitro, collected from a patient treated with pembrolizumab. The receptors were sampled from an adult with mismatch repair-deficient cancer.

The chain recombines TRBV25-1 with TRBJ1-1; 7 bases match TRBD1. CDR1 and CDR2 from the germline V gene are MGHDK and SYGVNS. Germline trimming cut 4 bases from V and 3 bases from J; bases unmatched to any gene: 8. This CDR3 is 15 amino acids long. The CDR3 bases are TGTGCCAGCAGTGGTTACAGGGGACCTGACACTGAAGCTTTCTTT. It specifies CASSGYRGPDTEAFF.

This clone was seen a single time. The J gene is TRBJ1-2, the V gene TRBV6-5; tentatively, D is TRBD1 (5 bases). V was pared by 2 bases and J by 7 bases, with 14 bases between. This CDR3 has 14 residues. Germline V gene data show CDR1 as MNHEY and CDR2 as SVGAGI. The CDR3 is CASSYGQGSGGYTF. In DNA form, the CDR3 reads TGTGCCAGCAGTTACGGGCAGGGTTCGGGTGGCTACACCTTC.

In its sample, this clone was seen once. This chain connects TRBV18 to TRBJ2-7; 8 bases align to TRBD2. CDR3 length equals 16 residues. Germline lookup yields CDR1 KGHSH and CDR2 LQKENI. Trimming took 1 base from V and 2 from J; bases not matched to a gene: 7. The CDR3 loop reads CASSPRVGGVTYEQYF. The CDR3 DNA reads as TGTGCCAGCTCACCACGGGTCGGGGGGGTAACCTACGAGCAGTACTTC.

The CDR3 DNA is TGTGCCAGCAGTTTTTCCGGAGGCTACACCTTC. Translated: CASSFSGGYTF. V is TRBV28 and J is TRBJ1-2; D is uncertain. V shed 3 bases and J shed 8 bases, with 7 bases lying between them. Germline CDR1 reads MDHEN; CDR2 reads SYDVKM. The CDR3 sequence is 11 residues long.

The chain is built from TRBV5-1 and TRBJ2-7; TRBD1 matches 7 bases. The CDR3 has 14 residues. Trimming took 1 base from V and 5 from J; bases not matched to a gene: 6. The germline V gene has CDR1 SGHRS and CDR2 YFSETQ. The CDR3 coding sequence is TGCGCCAGCAGCTTGTATCCAGGGGGAAACGAGCAGTACTTC. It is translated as CASSLYPGGNEQYF.

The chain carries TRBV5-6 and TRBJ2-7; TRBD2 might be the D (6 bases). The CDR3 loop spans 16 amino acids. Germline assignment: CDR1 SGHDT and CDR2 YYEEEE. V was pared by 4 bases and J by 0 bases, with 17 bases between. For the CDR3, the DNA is TGTGCCAGCAGCCCCATTCCTAGCGTTTACTCCTACGAGCAGTACTTC. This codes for CASSPIPSVYSYEQYF.

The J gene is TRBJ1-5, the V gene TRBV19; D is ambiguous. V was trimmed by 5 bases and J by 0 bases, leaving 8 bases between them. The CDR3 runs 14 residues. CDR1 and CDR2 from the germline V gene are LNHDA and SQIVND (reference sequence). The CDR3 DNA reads TGTGCCAGTAGTCTCCGGATTAGCAATCAGCCCCAGCATTTT. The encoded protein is CASSLRISNQPQHF.

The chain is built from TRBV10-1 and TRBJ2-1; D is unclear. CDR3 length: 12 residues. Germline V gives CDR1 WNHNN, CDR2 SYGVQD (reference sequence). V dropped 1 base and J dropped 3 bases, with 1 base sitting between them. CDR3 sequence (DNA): TGCGCCAGCAGTGAGTTCTACAATGAGCAGTTCTTC. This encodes CASSEFYNEQFF.

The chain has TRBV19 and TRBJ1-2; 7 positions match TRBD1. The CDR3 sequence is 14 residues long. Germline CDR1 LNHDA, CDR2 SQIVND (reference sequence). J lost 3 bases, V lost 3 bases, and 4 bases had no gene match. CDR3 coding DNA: TGTGCCAGTAGTATTGGGGGACAGTACTATGGCTACACCTTC. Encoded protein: CASSIGGQYYGYTF.

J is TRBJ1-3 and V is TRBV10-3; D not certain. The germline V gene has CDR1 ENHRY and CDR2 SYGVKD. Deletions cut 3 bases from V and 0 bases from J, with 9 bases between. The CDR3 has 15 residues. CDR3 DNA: TGTGCCATCAGTGACCCTCTCCGCTCTGGAAACACCATATATTTT. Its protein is CAISDPLRSGNTIYF.

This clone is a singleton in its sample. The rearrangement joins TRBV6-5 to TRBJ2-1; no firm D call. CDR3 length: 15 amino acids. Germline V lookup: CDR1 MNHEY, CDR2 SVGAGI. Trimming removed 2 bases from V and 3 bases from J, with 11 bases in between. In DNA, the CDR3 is TGTGCCAGCAGTTACGGCGAAGGGCTCTACAATGAGCAGTTCTTC. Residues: CASSYGEGLYNEQFF.

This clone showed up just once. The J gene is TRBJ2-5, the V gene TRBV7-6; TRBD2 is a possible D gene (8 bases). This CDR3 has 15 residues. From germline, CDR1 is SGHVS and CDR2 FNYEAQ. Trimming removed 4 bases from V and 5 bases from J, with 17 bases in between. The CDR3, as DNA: TGTGCCAGCAGCTCAAGGACTAGCAGGGGGGAGACCCAGTACTTC. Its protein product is CASSSRTSRGETQYF.

The CDR3 DNA reads TGTGCCAGCAGTTTATCCCTGGGCCCCTCCAGGGGGGATAATTCACCCCTCCACTTT. Amino acids: CASSLSLGPSRGDNSPLHF. This sequence joins TRBV28 and TRBJ1-6; TRBD1 matches at 7 bases. Germline lookup yields CDR1 MDHEN and CDR2 SYDVKM. Trimming took 1 base from V and 5 from J; bases not matched to a gene: 14. The CDR3 has 19 amino acids.

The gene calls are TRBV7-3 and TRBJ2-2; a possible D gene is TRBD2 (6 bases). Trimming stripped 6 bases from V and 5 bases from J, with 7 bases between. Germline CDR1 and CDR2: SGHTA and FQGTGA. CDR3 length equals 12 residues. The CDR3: CASRRGTGELFF. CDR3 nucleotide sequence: TGTGCCAGCAGGCGGGGTACCGGGGAGCTGTTTTTT. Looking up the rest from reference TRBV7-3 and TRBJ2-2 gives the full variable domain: GAGVSQTPSNKVTEKGKYVELRCDPISGHTALYWYRQSLGQGPEFLIYFQGTGAADDSGLPNDRFFAVRPEGSVSTLKIQRTERGDSAVYLCASRRGTGELFFGEGSRLTVL.

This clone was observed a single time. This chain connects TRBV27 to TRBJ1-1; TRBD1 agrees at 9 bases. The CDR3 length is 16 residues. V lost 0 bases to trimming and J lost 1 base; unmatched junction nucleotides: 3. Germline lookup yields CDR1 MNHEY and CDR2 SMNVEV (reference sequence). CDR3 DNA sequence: TGTGCCAGCAGTTTATCGACAGGGGGTGCGAACACTGAAGCTTTCTTT. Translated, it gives CASSLSTGGANTEAFF.

The CDR3 protein is CASSIRGQGGYSNQPQHF. CDR3 coding DNA: TGTGCCAGTAGTATAAGGGGACAGGGGGGTTATAGCAATCAGCCCCAGCATTTT. The chain carries TRBV19 and TRBJ1-5; 11 bases line up with TRBD1. V gave up 2 bases and J gave up 0 bases; unmatched junction bases: 6. The CDR3 totals 18 residues. CDR1 and CDR2 (germline): LNHDA, SQIVND (reference sequence). Together with reference TRBV19 and TRBJ1-5, the CDR3 gives the full variable domain: DGGITQSPKYLFRKEGQNVTLSCEQNLNHDAMYWYRQDPGQGLRLIYYSQIVNDFQKGDIAEGYSVSREKKESFPLTVTSAQKNPTAFYLCASSIRGQGGYSNQPQHFGDGTRLSIL.

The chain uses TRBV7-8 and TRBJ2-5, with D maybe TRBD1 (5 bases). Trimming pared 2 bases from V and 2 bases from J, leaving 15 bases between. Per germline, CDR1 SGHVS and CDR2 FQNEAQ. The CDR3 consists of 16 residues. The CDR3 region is CASSLTGRVRQETQYF. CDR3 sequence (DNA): TGTGCCAGCAGCTTAACGGGCAGGGTCAGACAAGAGACCCAGTACTTC.

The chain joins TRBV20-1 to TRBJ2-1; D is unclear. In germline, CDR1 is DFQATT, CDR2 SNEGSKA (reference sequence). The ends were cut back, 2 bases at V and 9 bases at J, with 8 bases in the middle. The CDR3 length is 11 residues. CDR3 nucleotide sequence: TGCAGTGCTAGACAGGATGGTGAGCAGTTCTTC. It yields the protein CSARQDGEQFF.

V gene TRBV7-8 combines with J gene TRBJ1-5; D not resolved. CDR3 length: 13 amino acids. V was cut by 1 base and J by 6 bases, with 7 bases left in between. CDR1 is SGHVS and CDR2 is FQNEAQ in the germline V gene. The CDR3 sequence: CASSLGAGQPQHF. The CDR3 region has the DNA TGTGCCAGCAGCTTAGGGGCGGGTCAGCCCCAGCATTTT.

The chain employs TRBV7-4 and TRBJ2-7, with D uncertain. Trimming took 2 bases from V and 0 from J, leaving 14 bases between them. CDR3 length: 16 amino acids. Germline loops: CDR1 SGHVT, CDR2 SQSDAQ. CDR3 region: CASSLLGIGNSYEQYF. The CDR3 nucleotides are TGTGCCAGCAGCTTATTGGGAATAGGAAACTCCTACGAGCAGTACTTC.

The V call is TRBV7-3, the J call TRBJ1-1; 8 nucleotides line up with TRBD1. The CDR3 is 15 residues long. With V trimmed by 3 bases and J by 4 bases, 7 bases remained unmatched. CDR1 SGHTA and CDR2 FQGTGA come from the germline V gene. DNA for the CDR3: TGTGCCAGCAGCTTGAACAGGGGGTTGGGCACTGAAGCTTTCTTT. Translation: CASSLNRGLGTEAFF.